This paragraph covers one T cell receptor (beta chain) sequence. V was pared by 4 bases and J by 2 bases, with 11 bases between. Germline CDR1 reads LGHDT; CDR2 reads YNNKEL (reference sequence). The CDR3 has 14 amino acids. This sample is drawn from a study of blood T cell repertoires in COVID-19. Across the study: Before being deemed recovered, Cohort 3 donors had two negative PCRs, clearance, or symptom resolution. Sample material is recorded as cDNA or gDNA derived from T cells, B-cell-depleted T cells, or PBMCs. Samples of COVID-19 (acute and convalescent) were obtained from the United States, Italy and Spain.

In the original workflow: It was from reference gene primer amplification that nucleated cell counts were estimated. Sequencing was performed with immunoSEQ multiplex PCR; in TCRdb, only in-frame clones are kept and a portion is missing. V and J calls and clone size come straight from that table; D and trimming were deduced from the DNA. The table shows 200,000 to 250,000 clones, with less than 90% occurring only once. The TCR sequence derives from a woman between 50 and 59 years old in a cohort exposed to, infected with or recovered from COVID-19 (not recorded which). The chain recombines TRBV3-1 (or the pseudogene TRBV3-2) with TRBJ1-1; no clear D. Sequencing was done on a sample of PBMCs or T cells enriched from blood (not recorded which). The CDR3 coding sequence is TGTGCCAGCAGCCGCGCTCCCGGTAACACTGAAGCTTTCTTT. This translates into CASSRAPGNTEAFF.